These 9 T cell receptor beta chains were all obtained from the same sample, sequenced in a study of neoadjuvant anti-PD-1 for oral cavity cancer. Measured with immunoSEQ multiplex PCR; TCRdb has only the in-frame clones, and not every one. The sample contains 60,000 to 80,000 clones, 65% to 85% of which appear only once. Sequencing was performed on PBMCs, taken before nivolumab (anti-PD-1) treatment. Source of these receptors: a person between 35 and 79 years old with oral cavity squamous cell carcinoma.

V and J are TRBV29-1 and TRBJ1-5; 8 bases agree with TRBD1. CDR1 and CDR2 (germline): SQVTM, ANQGSEA. Losses at the gene ends were 4 bases for V and 4 bases for J; bases not matched to a gene: 6. The CDR3 totals 14 residues. In DNA, the CDR3 is TGCAGCGTTGGCATAGGACAGGGAAATCAGCCCCAGCATTTT. Translating it yields CSVGIGQGNQPQHF.

The V and J genes are TRBV29-1 and TRBJ2-5; the match to TRBD1 covers 8 bases. This CDR3 has 13 residues. Germline CDR1 reads SQVTM; CDR2 reads ANQGSEA. CDR3 sequence (DNA): TGCTCCACTAGGCAGGGGGCCGGAGAGACCCAGTACTTC. Protein product: CSTRQGAGETQYF.

This sequence joins TRBV7-9 and TRBJ1-3; D is unclear. Germline values: CDR1 SEHNR, CDR2 FQNEAQ (reference sequence). V lost 0 bases, J lost 1 base, and 4 bases lay in between. This CDR3 has 14 residues. CDR3 region: CASSLAQSGNTIYF. CDR3 DNA: TGTGCCAGCAGCTTAGCACAATCTGGAAACACCATATATTTT.

The chain combines TRBV4-1 with TRBJ2-1; no definite D call. Germline V CDR1 and CDR2: MGHRA, YSYEKL. V was pared by 1 base and J by 5 bases, with 9 bases between. CDR3 length: 14 amino acids. This chain's CDR3 is CASSQGSLNNEQFF. The CDR3 nucleotides read TGCGCCAGCAGCCAAGGTAGCTTGAACAATGAGCAGTTCTTC.

The chain employs TRBV19 and TRBJ1-1, with D perhaps matching TRBD1 (6 bases). V was cut by 0 bases and J by 2 bases, with 13 bases left in between. The CDR3 loop spans 16 amino acids. The V gene's germline CDR1 is LNHDA and CDR2 SQIVND (reference sequence). This CDR3 reads CASSIDGKGGNTEAFF. The CDR3 nucleotides read TGTGCCAGTAGTATAGATGGGAAAGGGGGAAACACTGAAGCTTTCTTT.

J is TRBJ1-6 and V is TRBV9; the D is unclear. Germline-derived CDR1 and CDR2 are SGDLS and YYNGEE. V was shortened by 0 bases and J by 0 bases, with 10 bases between the two germline ends. The length of the CDR3 is 17 residues. CDR3 sequence: CASSVEIQSSYNSPLHF. DNA of the CDR3: TGTGCCAGCAGCGTAGAGATTCAGAGCTCCTATAATTCACCCCTCCACTTT.

The chain employs TRBV2 and TRBJ2-1; TRBD2 aligns across 16 bases. V shed 4 bases, J shed 12 bases, and the junction held 6 bases outside the gene matches. Germline V gene data show CDR1 as SNHLY and CDR2 as FYNNEI. The CDR3 contains 15 residues. The DNA of the CDR3 is TGTGCCAGCAGTGCCGGGACTAGCGGGGGGGTGTTGCAGTTCTTC. Its protein product is CASSAGTSGGVLQFF.

Note on this clone: Other DNA variants within this sample encode the same CDR3. This chain links TRBV5-4 with TRBJ1-2; TRBD1 aligns across 9 bases. This CDR3 is 14 amino acids long. CDR1 is SGHNT, CDR2 YYREEE, per germline (reference sequence). Unmatched junction bases numbered 4, after V lost 2 bases and J lost 5 bases. CDR3 in amino acids: CASSFGDRDYGYTF. In DNA, the CDR3 is TGTGCCAGCAGCTTTGGGGACAGGGATTATGGCTACACCTTC.

This sequence joins TRBV19 and TRBJ1-2, with a tentative D call TRBD1 (5 bases). The CDR3 consists of 15 residues. The ends were cut back, 5 bases at V and 4 bases at J, with 17 bases in the middle. CDR1 LNHDA and CDR2 SQIVND come from the germline V gene (reference sequence). Written as DNA, the CDR3 is TGTGCCAGTAGTCGCCATAATCAGGGTGGCTATGGCTACACCTTC. Translated: CASSRHNQGGYGYTF. Supplemented by reference TRBV19 and TRBJ1-2, the full variable domain reads DGGITQSPKYLFRKEGQNVTLSCEQNLNHDAMYWYRQDPGQGLRLIYYSQIVNDFQKGDIAEGYSVSREKKESFPLTVTSAQKNPTAFYLCASSRHNQGGYGYTFGSGTRLTVV.